This entry lists 29 T cell receptor beta chains sequenced from one sample in a study of CD8+ T cells in alopecia areata (dated by TCRdb to the late 2010s). Library generation was performed with the immunoSEQ multiplex PCR assay. RNA was extracted from all samples and reverse transcribed into cDNA as template for TCR sequencing. The clones in this table, taken by TCRdb from immuneACCESS, are in-frame only. Not every clone is retained; where verified, under half of the shortfall comes from an unresolved V gene, and the cause of the rest is unknown. A total of about 37,000 clones appear in this sample, over 50% of them only once. More than 1.5% of the sample comes from the top ten. CD4+ cells from several biomarker-study patients were further sorted into CD25+CD127- cells. The sequenced sample was CD4+ Tregs sorted from blood. These TCRs come from a human donor with alopecia areata.

This clone was counted only a few times. V gene TRBV7-2 combines with J gene TRBJ2-3, with TRBD2 matching 11 bases. The CDR3 has 17 residues. The J segment lost 6 bases and the V segment lost 2 bases, leaving 10 bases of the junction unmatched. Germline CDR1 SGHTA, CDR2 FQGNSA. CDR3 coding DNA: TGTGCCAGCAGCTTATCTGGACTAGCGGGTGGACCGGATACGCAGTATTTT. Residues: CASSLSGLAGGPDTQYF. The full variable domain, in which reference TRBV7-2 and TRBJ2-3 provide the parts outside the CDR3, is GAGVSQSPSNKVTEKGKDVELRCDPISGHTALYWYRQSLGQGLEFLIYFQGNSAPDKSGLPSDRFSAERTGGSVSTLTIQRTQQEDSAVYLCASSLSGLAGGPDTQYFGPGTRLTVL.

A few counts support this clone. Germline is not matched at one junction end, which may reflect a read error. The rearrangement uses TRBV7-6 and TRBJ2-5; TRBD2 aligns across 8 bases. Germline CDR1 and CDR2: SGHVS and FNYEAQ. This CDR3 is built from 15 residues. CDR3: CASSLAGTTGETQYF. Written as DNA, the CDR3 is TGTGCCAGCAGCCTAGCGGGTACAACAGGAGAGACCCAGTACTTC.

The chain carries TRBV11-2 and TRBJ2-3, with unresolved D. This CDR3 region has 13 residues. Germline V gene sequence: CDR1 SGHAT, CDR2 FQNNGV. The ends were cut back, 5 bases at V and 6 bases at J, with 12 bases in the middle. Written as DNA, the CDR3 is TGTGCCAGCAGCAACCAGAGGACGGATACGCAGTATTTT. Its translation is CASSNQRTDTQYF.

The gene calls are TRBV9 and TRBJ2-3, with 8 bases aligning to TRBD2. The CDR3 extends over 19 amino acids. J gave up 2 bases and V 4 bases, and 18 bases lay outside the gene matches. Looked up from germline, CDR1 is SGDLS and CDR2 is YYNGEE. CDR3 amino acids: CASSSPGREAHLFTDTQYF. The CDR3 DNA reads as TGTGCCAGCAGCTCCCCTGGGCGGGAGGCCCATCTCTTCACAGATACGCAGTATTTT.

CDR3 loop: CASSEVDRQDEAFF. The CDR3, as DNA: TGTGCCAGCAGTGAAGTGGACAGGCAAGATGAAGCTTTCTTT. The rearrangement links TRBV6-1 to TRBJ1-1; 7 bases agree with TRBD1. Per germline, CDR1 MNHNS and CDR2 SASEGT. V was clipped by 1 base and J by 7 bases; unmatched bases: 6. The CDR3 runs 14 residues.

The rearrangement joins TRBV18 to TRBJ1-2; TRBD1 matches at 7 bases. V lost 0 bases, J lost 4 bases, and 5 bases stayed unmatched. The length of the CDR3 is 15 residues. The germline V gene encodes CDR1 KGHSH and CDR2 LQKENI. CDR3 in DNA: TGTGCCAGCTCACCACCGGACAGGACCCCCTATGGCTACACCTTC. Amino acids: CASSPPDRTPYGYTF. Complete variable domain (other parts from reference TRBV18 and TRBJ1-2): NAGVMQNPRHLVRRRGQEARLRCSPMKGHSHVYWYRQLPEEGLKFMVYLQKENIIDESGMPKERFSAEFPKEGPSILRIQQVVRGDSAAYFCASSPPDRTPYGYTFGSGTRLTVV.

V usage is TRBV4-2 and J usage is TRBJ2-2; D is ambiguous. Looked up from germline, CDR1 is LGHNA and CDR2 is YNFKEQ. The CDR3 contains 15 residues. The V end was cut by 0 bases, the J end by 1 base, with 6 bases between. For the CDR3, the DNA is TGTGCCAGCAGCCAAGAGGGATTGAACACCGGGGAGCTGTTTTTT. Translation: CASSQEGLNTGELFF.

This clone has more than one count but fewer than ten. This sequence joins TRBV7-2 and TRBJ2-3; the D is unclear. The CDR3 runs 13 residues. Trimming removed 5 bases at V and 4 bases at J, with 10 bases between. Germline assignment: CDR1 SGHTA and CDR2 FQGNSA. DNA of the CDR3: TGTGCCAGCAGCCCGTCGGCGGCAGATACGCAGTATTTT. Translated, it gives CASSPSAADTQYF.

This chain connects TRBV5-4 to TRBJ2-7, with D hard to call. Deletions cut 4 bases from V and 2 bases from J, with 13 bases between. Germline V gives CDR1 SGHNT, CDR2 YYREEE (reference sequence). The CDR3 loop spans 14 amino acids. This CDR3 is CASSNRDNTYEQYF. The CDR3 DNA sequence: TGTGCCAGCAGCAATCGTGACAACACCTACGAGCAGTACTTC.

The table lists this clone with a few counts. The chain uses TRBV30 and TRBJ2-7; TRBD1 matches at 10 bases. The J segment lost 4 bases and the V segment lost 3 bases, leaving 6 bases of the junction unmatched. The CDR3 loop spans 14 amino acids. The V gene's germline CDR1 is GTSNPN and CDR2 SVGIG (reference sequence). The CDR3 DNA follows: TGTGCCTGGAGCCGGACAGGGGGTTTTTACGAGCAGTACTTC. Protein sequence: CAWSRTGGFYEQYF.

This chain joins TRBV19 and TRBJ2-3; D unresolved. Germline CDR1 and CDR2: LNHDA and SQIVND (reference sequence). This CDR3 region has 13 residues. The ends were cut back, 1 base at V and 10 bases at J, with 12 bases in the middle. CDR3 residues: CASSIGGYQAQYF. In nucleotides, the CDR3 is TGTGCCAGTAGTATAGGGGGATACCAAGCGCAGTATTTT. Drawing the rest from reference TRBV19 and TRBJ2-3, the complete variable domain is DGGITQSPKYLFRKEGQNVTLSCEQNLNHDAMYWYRQDPGQGLRLIYYSQIVNDFQKGDIAEGYSVSREKKESFPLTVTSAQKNPTAFYLCASSIGGYQAQYFGPGTRLTVL.

This chain uses TRBV7-2 with TRBJ2-2; D is unresolved. This CDR3 spans 15 amino acids. The germline gives CDR1 SGHTA, CDR2 FQGNSA. With 4 bases removed from V and 1 base from J, the gap between germline ends came to 10 bases. This chain's CDR3 is CASSYSRMNTGELFF. CDR3 DNA: TGTGCCAGCAGCTATAGCAGAATGAACACCGGGGAGCTGTTTTTT.

The chain uses TRBV7-2 and TRBJ2-7; D is perhaps TRBD2 (7 bases). This CDR3 region has 16 residues. The germline V gene encodes CDR1 SGHTA and CDR2 FQGNSA. V gave up 2 bases and J gave up 3 bases, with 17 bases separating them. DNA of the CDR3: TGTGCCAGCAGCTTAAGAGCGGGGAGGGGGAACTACGAGCAGTACTTC. Its protein product is CASSLRAGRGNYEQYF. Full variable domain (missing parts from reference TRBV7-2 and TRBJ2-7): GAGVSQSPSNKVTEKGKDVELRCDPISGHTALYWYRQSLGQGLEFLIYFQGNSAPDKSGLPSDRFSAERTGGSVSTLTIQRTQQEDSAVYLCASSLRAGRGNYEQYFGPGTRLTVT.

This rearrangement joins TRBV19 to TRBJ2-3, with D unresolved. CDR1 is LNHDA and CDR2 is SQIVND in the germline V gene (reference sequence). Trimming cost V 5 bases and J 2 bases, with 17 bases left between them. The CDR3 totals 16 residues. DNA of the CDR3: TGTGCCAGTAGTCCCCGGCAAGGGTACTTCACAGATACGCAGTATTTT. Amino acids: CASSPRQGYFTDTQYF.

The sample holds a few counts of this clone. This chain links TRBV18 with TRBJ1-5; 7 nucleotides agree with TRBD1. The CDR3 consists of 14 residues. V trimming: 6 bases; J trimming: 3 bases; junction bases outside the gene matches: 5. Per germline, CDR1 KGHSH and CDR2 LQKENI. CDR3 nucleotides: TGTGCCAGCTCCCCGGGGACAGACAATCAGCCCCAGCATTTT. Protein sequence: CASSPGTDNQPQHF.

CDR3: CSARSPNEQFF. Written as DNA, the CDR3 is TGCAGTGCTAGGTCTCCGAATGAGCAGTTCTTC. The chain carries TRBV20-1 and TRBJ2-1; D gene ambiguous. The germline CDR1 and CDR2 sequences are DFQATT and SNEGSKA (reference sequence). The length of the CDR3 is 11 residues. V was trimmed by 3 bases and J by 7 bases, leaving 7 bases between them.

The V call is TRBV4-3, the J call TRBJ1-5, with D unresolved. V shed 2 bases and J shed 10 bases, with 15 bases lying between them. Germline values: CDR1 LGHNA, CDR2 YSLEER. This CDR3 has 14 residues. CDR3 DNA sequence: TGCGCCAGCAGCCAAACCCGTTTCCCGGGACCCCAGCATTTT. Protein product: CASSQTRFPGPQHF.

The chain is built from TRBV5-1 and TRBJ2-7; the D is unclear. Germline CDR1 SGHRS, CDR2 YFSETQ. V lost 4 bases to trimming and J lost 0 bases, with 2 bases between them. The CDR3 length is 11 residues. CDR3: CASSNSYEQYF. In nucleotides, the CDR3 is TGCGCCAGCAGCAACTCCTACGAGCAGTACTTC.

This rearrangement joins TRBV5-1 to TRBJ2-5; D possibly corresponds to TRBD2 (7 bases). The CDR3 sequence is 14 residues long. Between the trimmed V and J ends, which lost 4 bases and 5 bases, there was a span of 15 bases. Germline-derived CDR1 and CDR2 are SGHRS and YFSETQ. CDR3 in amino acids: CASSEGGGQETQYF. CDR3 nucleotides: TGCGCCAGCAGCGAAGGGGGGGGTCAGGAGACCCAGTACTTC.

The gene calls are TRBV2 and TRBJ2-5, with 10 bases identical to TRBD2. The tail of the sequence fits TRBJ2-7 better, so the J call may be wrong. The CDR3 sequence is 14 residues long. Germline loops: CDR1 SNHLY, CDR2 FYNNEI. The CDR3 is CASGRTSGAYEQYF. The CDR3 DNA reads TGTGCCAGCGGCCGGACTAGCGGAGCCTACGAGCAGTACTTC.

The V call is TRBV4-1, the J call TRBJ2-7; a weak D match, TRBD2 (6 bases). V was cut by 2 bases and J by 3 bases, with 17 bases left in between. Looked up from germline, CDR1 is MGHRA and CDR2 is YSYEKL. This CDR3 has 16 residues. The CDR3 here is CASSQNAGPLIYEQYF. The CDR3 DNA follows: TGCGCCAGCAGCCAAAACGCGGGACCCTTGATCTACGAGCAGTACTTC.

Comment on this clone: Additional DNA sequences in this sample encode the identical CDR3. J is TRBJ2-7 and V is TRBV7-3; D not certain. Germline V gene sequence: CDR1 SGHTA, CDR2 FQGTGA. V dropped 3 bases and J dropped 9 bases, with 15 bases sitting between them. The CDR3 runs to 13 residues. CDR3 bases: TGTGCCAGCAGCTTCACTGAAGGTTCGGGGCAGTACTTC. Its protein is CASSFTEGSGQYF. The variable domain in full, with the rest retrieved from reference TRBV7-3 and TRBJ2-7, is GAGVSQTPSNKVTEKGKYVELRCDPISGHTALYWYRQSLGQGPEFLIYFQGTGAADDSGLPNDRFFAVRPEGSVSTLKIQRTERGDSAVYLCASSFTEGSGQYFGPGTRLTVT.

The chain carries TRBV18 and TRBJ1-1; no clear D gene. The CDR3 contains 11 residues. V was cut by 6 bases and J by 3 bases, with 5 bases left in between. Per the germline V gene, CDR1 is KGHSH and CDR2 is LQKENI. Written as DNA, the CDR3 is TGTGCCAGCTCCATGGACACTGAAGCTTTCTTT. The encoded protein is CASSMDTEAFF.

Only a few counts were recorded for this clone. This rearrangement joins TRBV7-2 to TRBJ2-3, with D unclear. V shed 1 base and J shed 4 bases, with 6 bases lying between them. CDR3 size: 13 residues. CDR1 is SGHTA and CDR2 is FQGNSA in the germline V gene. The CDR3 sequence is CASSLVESDTQYF. CDR3 coding DNA: TGTGCCAGCAGCTTAGTAGAGTCAGATACGCAGTATTTT.

This clone was observed a few times. The chain couples TRBV5-4 to TRBJ2-3; D remains unclear. CDR1 and CDR2 (germline): SGHNT, YYREEE (reference sequence). Trimming took off 0 bases at V and 0 bases at J, with 11 bases between the two ends. The CDR3 is made up of 16 amino acids. The DNA for the CDR3 is TGTGCCAGCAGCTTGGGACCCCTACTTAGCACAGATACGCAGTATTTT. This encodes CASSLGPLLSTDTQYF.

This clone has a handful of counts. V and J are TRBV11-2 and TRBJ2-1; D might be TRBD1 (6 bases). Per germline, CDR1 SGHAT and CDR2 FQNNGV. The V and J ends lost 5 bases and 0 bases respectively, with 14 bases between them. The CDR3 totals 16 residues. CDR3 sequence: CASSPPGTPSYNEQFF. DNA of the CDR3: TGTGCCAGCAGCCCCCCCGGGACACCCTCCTACAATGAGCAGTTCTTC.

The chain has TRBV4-1 and TRBJ2-1, with D possibly matching TRBD2 (5 bases). The germline V gene encodes CDR1 MGHRA and CDR2 YSYEKL. The CDR3 is made up of 15 amino acids. Trimming removed 4 bases at V and 7 bases at J, with 17 bases between. CDR3 in DNA: TGCGCCAGCAGCCTCCGTGTGGCGGGTCCTAATGAGCAGTTCTTC. Translating gives CASSLRVAGPNEQFF.

The chain couples TRBV7-3 to TRBJ2-3; 13 bases map to TRBD2. CDR1 SGHTA and CDR2 FQGTGA come from the germline V gene. This CDR3 is built from 15 residues. With 5 bases clipped from V and 4 bases from J, the junction kept 3 bases outside the gene matches. CDR3 protein: CASSITSGGADTQYF. In DNA, the CDR3 is TGTGCCAGCAGCATTACTAGCGGGGGGGCAGATACGCAGTATTTT.

The gene calls are TRBV6-5 and TRBJ1-6, with D hard to call. Trimming removed 4 bases from V and 0 bases from J, with 7 bases in between. Looked up from germline, CDR1 is MNHEY and CDR2 is SVGAGI. The CDR3 runs to 15 residues. Here the CDR3 reads CASSFVSSYNSPLHF. DNA for the CDR3: TGTGCCAGCAGTTTTGTGAGCTCCTATAATTCACCCCTCCACTTT.